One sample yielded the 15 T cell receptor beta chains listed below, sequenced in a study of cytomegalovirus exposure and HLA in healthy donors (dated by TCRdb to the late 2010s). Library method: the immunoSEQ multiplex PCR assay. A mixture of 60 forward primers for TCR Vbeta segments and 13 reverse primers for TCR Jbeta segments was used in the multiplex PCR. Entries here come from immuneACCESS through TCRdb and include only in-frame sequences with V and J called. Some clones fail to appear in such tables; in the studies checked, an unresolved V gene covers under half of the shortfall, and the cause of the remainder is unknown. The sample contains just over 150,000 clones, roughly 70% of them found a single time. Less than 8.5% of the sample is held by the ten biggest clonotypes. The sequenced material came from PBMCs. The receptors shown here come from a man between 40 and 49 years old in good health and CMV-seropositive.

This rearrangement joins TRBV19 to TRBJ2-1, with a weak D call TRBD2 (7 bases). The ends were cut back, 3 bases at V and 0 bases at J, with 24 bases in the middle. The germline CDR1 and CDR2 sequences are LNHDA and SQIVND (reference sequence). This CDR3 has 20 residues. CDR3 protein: CASSIRSGGSSSSSYNEQFF. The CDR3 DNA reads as TGTGCCAGTAGTATTCGGTCGGGGGGCTCGTCTTCAAGCTCCTACAATGAGCAGTTCTTC.

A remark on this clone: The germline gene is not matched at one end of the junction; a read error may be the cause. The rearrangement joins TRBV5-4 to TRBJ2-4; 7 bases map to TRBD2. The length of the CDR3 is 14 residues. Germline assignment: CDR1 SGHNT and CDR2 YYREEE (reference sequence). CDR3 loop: CASSGGGAQNIQYF. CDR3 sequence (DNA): TGTGCCAGCAGTGGGGGGGGAGCCCAAAACATTCAGTACTTC.

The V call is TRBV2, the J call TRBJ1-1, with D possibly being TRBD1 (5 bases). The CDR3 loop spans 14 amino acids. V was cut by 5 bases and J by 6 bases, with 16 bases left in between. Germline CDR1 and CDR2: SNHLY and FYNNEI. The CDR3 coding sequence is TGTGCCAGCAGTATGGAGGGCTTGGGGGCTGAAGCTTTCTTT. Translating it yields CASSMEGLGAEAFF.

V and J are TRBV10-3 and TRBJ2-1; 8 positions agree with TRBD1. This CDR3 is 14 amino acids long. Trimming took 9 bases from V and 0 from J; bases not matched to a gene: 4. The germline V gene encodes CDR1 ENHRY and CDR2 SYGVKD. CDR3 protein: CAIQGQDSYNEQFF. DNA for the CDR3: TGTGCCATACAGGGACAGGACTCCTACAATGAGCAGTTCTTC.

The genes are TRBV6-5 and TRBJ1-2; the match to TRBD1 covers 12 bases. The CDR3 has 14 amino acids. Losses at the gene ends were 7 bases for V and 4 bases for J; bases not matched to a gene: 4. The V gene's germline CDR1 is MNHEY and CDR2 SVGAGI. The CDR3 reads CASTRGQGAYGYTF. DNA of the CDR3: TGTGCCAGCACCAGGGGACAGGGGGCCTATGGCTACACCTTC.

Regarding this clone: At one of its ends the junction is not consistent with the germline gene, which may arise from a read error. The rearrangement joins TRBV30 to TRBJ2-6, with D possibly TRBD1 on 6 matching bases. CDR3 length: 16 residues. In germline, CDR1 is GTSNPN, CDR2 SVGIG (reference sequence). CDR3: CACSGWGRSGANVLTF. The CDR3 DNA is TGTGCCTGCAGTGGGTGGGGGCGGTCTGGGGCCAACGTCCTGACTTTC.

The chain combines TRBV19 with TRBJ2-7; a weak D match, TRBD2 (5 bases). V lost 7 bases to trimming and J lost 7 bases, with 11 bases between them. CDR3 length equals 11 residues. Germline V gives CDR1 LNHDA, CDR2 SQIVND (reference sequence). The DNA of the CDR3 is TGTGCCAGTACGGACCCGGGGGAGCAGTACTTC. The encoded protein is CASTDPGEQYF.

CDR3 sequence reads: CASSLGAGPNYGYTF. In DNA form, the CDR3 reads TGTGCCAGCAGCTTAGGGGCGGGCCCCAACTATGGCTACACCTTC. The chain joins TRBV7-9 to TRBJ1-2; D gene ambiguous. The CDR3 runs 15 residues. The V gene lost 1 base and the J gene lost 2 bases, with 11 bases spanning the gap. Germline V CDR1 and CDR2: SEHNR, FQNEAQ (reference sequence).

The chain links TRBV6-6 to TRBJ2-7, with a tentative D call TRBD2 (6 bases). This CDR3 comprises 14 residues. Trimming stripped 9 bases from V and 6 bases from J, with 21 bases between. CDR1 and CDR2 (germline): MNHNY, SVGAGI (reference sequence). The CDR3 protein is CASKTATAGGEQYF. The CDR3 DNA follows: TGTGCCAGTAAAACCGCTACAGCCGGGGGCGAGCAGTACTTC.

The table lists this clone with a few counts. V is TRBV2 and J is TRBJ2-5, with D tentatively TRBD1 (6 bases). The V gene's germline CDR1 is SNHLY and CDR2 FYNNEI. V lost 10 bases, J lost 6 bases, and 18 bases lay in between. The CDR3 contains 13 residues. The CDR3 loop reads CANLQGAGQTQYF. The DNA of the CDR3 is TGTGCCAACCTACAGGGAGCCGGTCAGACCCAGTACTTC.

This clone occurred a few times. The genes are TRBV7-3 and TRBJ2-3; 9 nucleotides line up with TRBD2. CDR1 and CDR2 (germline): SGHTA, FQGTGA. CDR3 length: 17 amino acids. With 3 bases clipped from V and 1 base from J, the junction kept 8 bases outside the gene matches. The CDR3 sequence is CASSFLPTSGRTDTQYF. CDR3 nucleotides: TGTGCCAGCAGCTTCCTACCGACTAGCGGACGCACAGATACGCAGTATTTT.

The CDR3 sequence: CASSRTGTRYEQYF. CDR3 coding DNA: TGTGCCAGCTCCAGGACAGGGACGAGGTACGAGCAGTACTTC. The chain carries TRBV27 and TRBJ2-7; 8 nucleotides line up with TRBD1. Trimming cost V 8 bases and J 4 bases; bases outside gene matches: 10. Germline V gene lookup returns CDR1 MNHEY and CDR2 SMNVEV (reference sequence). The CDR3 is 14 amino acids.

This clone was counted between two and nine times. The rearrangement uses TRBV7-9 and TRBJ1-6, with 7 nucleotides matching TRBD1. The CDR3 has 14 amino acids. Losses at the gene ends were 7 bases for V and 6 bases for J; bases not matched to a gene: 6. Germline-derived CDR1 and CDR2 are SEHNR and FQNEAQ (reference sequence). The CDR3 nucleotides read TGTGCCAGCACCCCGGGACAGTTTAATTCACCCCTCCACTTT. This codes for CASTPGQFNSPLHF.

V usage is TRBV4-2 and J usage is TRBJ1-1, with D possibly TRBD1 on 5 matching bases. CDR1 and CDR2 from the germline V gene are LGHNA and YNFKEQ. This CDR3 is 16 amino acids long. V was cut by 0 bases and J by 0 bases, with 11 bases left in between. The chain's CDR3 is CASSQDKGVMNTEAFF. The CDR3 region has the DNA TGTGCCAGCAGCCAAGACAAAGGGGTTATGAACACTGAAGCTTTCTTT.

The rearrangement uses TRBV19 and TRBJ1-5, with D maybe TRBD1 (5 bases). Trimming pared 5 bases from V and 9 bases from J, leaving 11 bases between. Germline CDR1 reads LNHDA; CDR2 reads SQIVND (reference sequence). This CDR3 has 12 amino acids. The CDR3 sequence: CASSSGGRPQHF. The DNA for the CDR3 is TGTGCCAGTAGTTCCGGGGGTCGGCCCCAGCATTTT.